One sample yielded the 27 T cell receptor beta chains listed below, sequenced in a study of blood T cells in healthy people across ages. Sample-barcoded 5' priming and a J-beta primer mix drove a second PCR of roughly 7 to 11 cycles. TCRdb itself ran the 5' RACE reads through MiXCR, one entry per CDR3 protein. The sample contains about 320,000 distinct CDR3 sequences, less than 30% of which appear only once. Sequenced input: blood. Every receptor here comes from a woman aged 70 to 79 in good health.

The chain has TRBV28 and TRBJ2-3, with TRBD2 matching 8 bases. The CDR3 totals 16 residues. V trimming: 6 bases; J trimming: 3 bases; junction bases outside the gene matches: 11. The germline gives CDR1 MDHEN, CDR2 SYDVKM. This CDR3 reads CASRDRGSGRTDTQYF. The CDR3 region has the DNA TGTGCCAGCAGGGACCGGGGGAGCGGGAGAACAGATACGCAGTATTTT.

The chain has TRBV5-6 and TRBJ2-5; D could derive from TRBD1 or TRBD2 (6 bases each). V lost 8 bases and J 4 bases, leaving 12 bases between the germline ends. Germline V CDR1 and CDR2: SGHDT, YYEEEE. The CDR3 extends over 12 amino acids. The CDR3 is CASRGVGETQYF. The CDR3 DNA is TGTGCCAGTAGGGGGGTGGGAGAGACCCAGTACTTC.

This clonotype was observed once. The V gene is TRBV29-1, the J gene TRBJ2-2; no reliable D call. Germline lookup yields CDR1 SQVTM and CDR2 ANQGSEA. Trimming stripped 2 bases from V and 2 bases from J, with 6 bases between. The CDR3 sequence is 13 residues long. CDR3 DNA: TGCAGCGTTGAAACAGCTAACACCGGGGAGCTGTTTTTT. Translating gives CSVETANTGELFF.

As DNA, the CDR3 is TGTGCCAGCAGTCCACAGTTCCCTCTCTATAATTCACCCCTCCACTTT. Translation: CASSPQFPLYNSPLHF. This chain joins TRBV28 and TRBJ1-6, with no clear D. There are 16 residues in the CDR3. In germline, CDR1 is MDHEN, CDR2 SYDVKM. Trimming removed 5 bases from V and 3 bases from J, with 14 bases in between.

In its sample, this clonotype was seen once. The conserved phenylalanine or tryptophan normally closing the CDR3 is absent here, so this likely arose from a read error. V gene TRBV28 combines with J gene TRBJ2-5, with 7 bases that match TRBD2. The DNA end favors TRBJ2-7, so the J call may be wrong. The CDR3 has 15 amino acids. Germline V gene lookup returns CDR1 MDHEN and CDR2 SYDVKM. This CDR3 reads CASSLWGEGSYEQYL. The CDR3 DNA sequence: TGTGCCAGCAGTTTATGGGGGGAGGGCTCCTACGAGCAGTACCTC.

J is TRBJ2-2 and V is TRBV5-4; D gene unclear. The CDR3 runs 13 residues. Trimming cost V 4 bases and J 4 bases, with 8 bases left between them. Germline V CDR1 and CDR2: SGHNT, YYREEE (reference sequence). CDR3 in amino acids: CASSQEITGELFF. DNA of the CDR3: TGTGCCAGCAGCCAAGAAATCACCGGGGAGCTGTTTTTT.

The chain links TRBV29-1 to TRBJ1-1; TRBD1 might be the D (5 bases). The CDR3 spans 13 residues. V lost 8 bases to trimming and J lost 1 base, with 14 bases between them. The germline gives CDR1 SQVTM, CDR2 ANQGSEA. The CDR3 reads CSTVGLSNTEAFF. Here the CDR3 DNA reads TGCAGCACCGTGGGGCTCTCGAACACTGAAGCTTTCTTT.

The chain uses TRBV18 and TRBJ2-7; 10 nucleotides agree with TRBD1. Trimming cost V 2 bases and J 2 bases; bases outside gene matches: 6. Germline lookup yields CDR1 KGHSH and CDR2 LQKENI. The length of the CDR3 is 16 residues. The CDR3 coding sequence is TGTGCCAGCTCACCAAGTGCGGGGACAGGGGCCTACGAGCAGTACTTC. Translating it yields CASSPSAGTGAYEQYF.

This rearrangement joins TRBV14 to TRBJ2-1; perhaps TRBD1 as D (6 bases). This CDR3 has 15 residues. V dropped 1 base and J dropped 9 bases, with 16 bases sitting between them. Germline CDR1 and CDR2: SGHDN and FVKESK. CDR3 DNA: TGTGCCAGCAGCCAAGGAACAGGGTACATAGGTGAGCAGTTCTTC. This codes for CASSQGTGYIGEQFF.

This clonotype was detected a few times. The rearrangement links TRBV6-5 to TRBJ1-2, with a tentative D call TRBD1 (5 bases). Germline V gene lookup returns CDR1 MNHEY and CDR2 SVGAGI. The CDR3 runs to 17 residues. V was clipped by 2 bases and J by 4 bases, with 20 bases between them. The CDR3: CASSYRISGGMRYGYTF. CDR3 coding DNA: TGTGCCAGCAGTTACCGAATTTCGGGGGGTATGCGCTATGGCTACACCTTC.

The V gene is TRBV5-1, the J gene TRBJ2-5, with 7 positions matching TRBD2. The J segment lost 3 bases and the V segment lost 4 bases, leaving 9 bases of the junction unmatched. Looked up from germline, CDR1 is SGHRS and CDR2 is YFSETQ. The CDR3 totals 15 residues. DNA for the CDR3: TGCGCCAGCAGCCAGAACGCGGGGGAGAAAGAGACCCAGTACTTC. Its protein product is CASSQNAGEKETQYF.

This clonotype was picked up many times. The chain employs TRBV27 and TRBJ1-2; no clear D. The CDR3 sequence is 13 residues long. The V end was cut by 7 bases, the J end by 3 bases, with 12 bases between. CDR1 MNHEY and CDR2 SMNVEV come from the germline V gene (reference sequence). The CDR3 coding sequence is TGTGCCAGCAAACAGAATGCGTACTATGGCTACACCTTC. This sequence encodes CASKQNAYYGYTF.

J is TRBJ1-1 and V is TRBV7-2; no clear D gene. Between the trimmed V and J ends, which lost 5 bases and 5 bases, there was a span of 15 bases. The germline CDR1 and CDR2 sequences are SGHTA and FQGNSA. The CDR3 totals 14 residues. The CDR3 loop reads CASSLEGYGTEAFF. The CDR3 DNA reads as TGTGCCAGCAGCCTGGAGGGATACGGAACTGAAGCTTTCTTT.

This clonotype was detected only a few times. J is TRBJ2-7 and V is TRBV7-2; TRBD2 aligns across 10 bases. The V gene end was trimmed by 4 bases and the J gene end by 2 bases; junction bases not matched to a gene: 5. Looked up from germline, CDR1 is SGHTA and CDR2 is FQGNSA. This CDR3 spans 15 amino acids. CDR3 sequence reads: CASSSTSGDPYEQYF. DNA for the CDR3: TGTGCCAGCAGCTCTACTAGCGGGGACCCCTACGAGCAGTACTTC.

Ten or more counts support this clonotype. This sequence joins TRBV12-3 or TRBV12-4 and TRBJ2-3; tentatively, D is TRBD2 (5 bases). Trimming took off 0 bases at V and 3 bases at J, with 10 bases between the two ends. CDR3 size: 15 residues. The DNA for the CDR3 is TGTGCCAGCAGTTTAGCGAGCGGCCGAACAGATACGCAGTATTTT. This encodes CASSLASGRTDTQYF.

This clonotype appeared a few times. V usage is TRBV20-1 and J usage is TRBJ1-6; maybe TRBD1 (5 bases). Germline V gene lookup returns CDR1 DFQATT and CDR2 SNEGSKA (reference sequence). The V end was cut by 0 bases, the J end by 0 bases, with 9 bases between. The CDR3 runs 16 residues. The CDR3 DNA is TGCAGTGCTAGAGAAGGGGCGAGCTCCTATAATTCACCCCTCCACTTT. This sequence encodes CSAREGASSYNSPLHF.

V usage is TRBV5-1 and J usage is TRBJ2-7; D gene uncertain. V was trimmed by 7 bases and J by 3 bases, leaving 20 bases between them. In germline, CDR1 is SGHRS, CDR2 YFSETQ. This CDR3 contains 15 residues. The CDR3, as DNA: TGCGCCAGCGGCTGGCCGCGCCCATCAAACTACGAGCAGTACTTC. Its protein is CASGWPRPSNYEQYF.

The chain employs TRBV6-5 and TRBJ2-5; D might be TRBD1 or TRBD2, each matching 5 bases. The J call is uncertain, as TRBJ2-1 better fits the DNA end. CDR1 is MNHEY, CDR2 SVGAGI, per germline. The CDR3 loop spans 15 amino acids. CDR3 DNA: TGTGCCAGCCGGGGCAACTACGTTGGGTTGGATGAGCAGTTCTTC. Protein sequence: CASRGNYVGLDEQFF.

The CDR3 region is CASSPGPTSGYTF. For the CDR3, the DNA is TGTGCCAGCAGCCCGGGACCGACTTCTGGCTACACCTTC. The chain links TRBV11-1 to TRBJ1-2; weak D call: TRBD1 (5 bases). CDR1 and CDR2 (germline): SGHAT, FQDESV (reference sequence). Trimming removed 5 bases at V and 7 bases at J, with 14 bases between. There are 13 residues in the CDR3.

The sample holds a few counts of this clonotype. J is TRBJ2-2 and V is TRBV5-1; 10 bases map to TRBD2. Germline trimming cut 4 bases from V and 8 bases from J; bases unmatched to any gene: 14. The germline V gene encodes CDR1 SGHRS and CDR2 YFSETQ. The CDR3 contains 17 residues. CDR3: CASSTNQVGLAEGELFF. The CDR3 bases are TGCGCCAGCAGCACAAACCAAGTAGGACTAGCGGAAGGGGAGCTGTTTTTT.

Comment on this clonotype: Its ends do not fully match the called genes, so a read error is possible. The chain carries TRBV19 and TRBJ1-1, with D uncertain. Germline CDR1 and CDR2: LNHDA and SQIVND (reference sequence). This CDR3 is 14 amino acids long. The CDR3 sequence: CASSIFEGFADAFF. The DNA for the CDR3 is TGTGCCAGTAGTATATTTGAGGGCTTCGCTGACGCTTTCTTT. Full variable domain (outside the CDR3, taken from reference TRBV19 and TRBJ1-1): DGGITQSPKYLFRKEGQNVTLSCEQNLNHDAMYWYRQDPGQGLRLIYYSQIVNDFQKGDIAEGYSVSREKKESFPLTVTSAQKNPTAFYLCASSIFEGFADAFFGQGTRLTVV.

V is TRBV11-2 and J is TRBJ1-2; D possibly corresponds to TRBD1 (6 bases). V was trimmed by 3 bases and J by 9 bases, leaving 11 bases between them. CDR3 length equals 12 residues. CDR1 is SGHAT and CDR2 is FQNNGV in the germline V gene. This CDR3 reads CASSFRTGSYTF. For the CDR3, the DNA is TGTGCCAGCAGCTTCCGAACAGGGAGCTACACCTTC.

CDR3 amino acids: CSASENTEAFF. CDR3 in DNA: TGCAGTGCTTCAGAGAACACTGAAGCTTTCTTT. This chain uses TRBV20-1 with TRBJ1-1, with D hard to call. The CDR3 spans 11 residues. V was clipped by 5 bases and J by 1 base, with 5 bases between them. Germline assignment: CDR1 DFQATT and CDR2 SNEGSKA (reference sequence).

The chain joins TRBV12-3 or TRBV12-4 to TRBJ1-5, with a weak D call TRBD1 (5 bases). This CDR3 spans 13 amino acids. V lost 7 bases to trimming and J lost 3 bases, with 10 bases between them. CDR3 bases: TGTGCCAGCAATCAGGGAATCAATCAGCCCCAGCATTTT. Amino acid sequence: CASNQGINQPQHF.

The genes are TRBV28 and TRBJ2-7; TRBD1 matches 7 bases. CDR3 length equals 11 residues. V shed 8 bases and J 4 bases; nucleotides not matched to a gene: 2. Looked up from germline, CDR1 is MDHEN and CDR2 is SYDVKM. In DNA form, the CDR3 reads TGTGCCAGCTTACAGGGGTACGAGCAGTACTTC. The encoded protein is CASLQGYEQYF.

The gene calls are TRBV5-6 and TRBJ2-1; no definite D call. CDR1 and CDR2 from the germline V gene are SGHDT and YYEEEE. The CDR3 runs to 12 residues. Trimming cost V 2 bases and J 9 bases, with 9 bases left between them. DNA of the CDR3: TGTGCCAGCAGCTTCGTAAAGGGTGAGCAGTTCTTC. Protein sequence: CASSFVKGEQFF.

The CDR3 loop reads CAISDLTGSGANVLTF. CDR3 nucleotide sequence: TGTGCCATCAGTGACCTTACAGGTTCTGGGGCCAACGTCCTGACTTTC. V is TRBV10-3 and J is TRBJ2-6; D perhaps matches TRBD1 (5 bases). The CDR3 has 16 amino acids. Germline V gene sequence: CDR1 ENHRY, CDR2 SYGVKD. The V and J ends lost 3 bases and 1 base respectively, with 10 bases between them.